Below, 10 T cell receptor beta chains from the same sample are listed, as sequenced in a study of blood T cell repertoires in COVID-19. Libraries were prepared by immunoSEQ multiplex PCR; TCRdb keeps only in-frame clonotypes and omits some of them. The sample shows about 190,000 clones, more than 75% of them seen only once. The specimen was PBMCs or T cells enriched from blood (not recorded which). The origin of the receptors is a woman younger than 45 who had recovered from COVID-19.

The chain joins TRBV4-2 to TRBJ2-7; weak D call: TRBD2 (7 bases). With 4 bases removed from V and 6 bases from J, the gap between germline ends came to 16 bases. The CDR3 contains 14 residues. Germline CDR1 and CDR2: LGHNA and YNFKEQ. The CDR3 here is CASSRALGGREQYF. CDR3 in DNA: TGTGCCAGCAGCCGGGCCCTGGGGGGGCGCGAGCAGTACTTC.

The chain joins TRBV19 to TRBJ1-4; TRBD1 is a possible D gene (6 bases). The CDR3 loop spans 17 amino acids. CDR1 and CDR2 from the germline V gene are LNHDA and SQIVND (reference sequence). The V end was cut by 7 bases, the J end by 4 bases, with 22 bases between. CDR3 nucleotides: TGTGCCAGTACTCTCCGCACCTTCAGGGGTGATAATGAAAAACTGTTTTTT. Translated, it gives CASTLRTFRGDNEKLFF.

This chain joins TRBV7-2 and TRBJ2-2, with 8 nucleotides matching TRBD2. The CDR3 is 16 amino acids. The J segment lost 1 base and the V segment lost 5 bases, leaving 6 bases of the junction unmatched. The germline CDR1 and CDR2 sequences are SGHTA and FQGNSA. CDR3 sequence: CASSPRTSLNTGELFF. Here the CDR3 DNA reads TGTGCCAGCAGCCCCCGGACTAGCTTGAACACCGGGGAGCTGTTTTTT.

J is TRBJ1-2 and V is TRBV7-9; 7 positions match TRBD1. The CDR3 has 14 amino acids. The germline V gene has CDR1 SEHNR and CDR2 FQNEAQ (reference sequence). Unmatched junction bases numbered 3, after V lost 1 base and J lost 4 bases. This CDR3 is CASSLGDRFYGYTF. The CDR3, as DNA: TGTGCCAGCAGCTTAGGGGACAGATTCTATGGCTACACCTTC. The entire variable domain, with the rest obtained from reference TRBV7-9 and TRBJ1-2, is as follows: DTGVSQNPRHKITKRGQNVTFRCDPISEHNRLYWYRQTLGQGPEFLTYFQNEAQLEKSRLLSDRFSAERPKGSFSTLEIQRTEQGDSAMYLCASSLGDRFYGYTFGSGTRLTVV.

V usage is TRBV29-1 and J usage is TRBJ1-1, with 8 nucleotides matching TRBD1. The V gene's germline CDR1 is SQVTM and CDR2 ANQGSEA. There are 16 residues in the CDR3. Losses at the gene ends were 7 bases for V and 0 bases for J; bases not matched to a gene: 13. CDR3 loop: CSARRDRSPLNTEAFF. The CDR3 DNA reads as TGCAGCGCCCGGAGGGACAGGTCCCCCCTGAACACTGAAGCTTTCTTT.

This clone was counted a single time. The gene calls are TRBV18 and TRBJ1-5; TRBD1 agrees at 9 bases. Looked up from germline, CDR1 is KGHSH and CDR2 is LQKENI. The V and J ends lost 6 bases and 5 bases, in that order; junction bases with no gene match: 5. The CDR3 is 14 residues long. The DNA of the CDR3 is TGTGCCAGCTCTGGGACAGGGAGGGATCAGCCCCAGCATTTT. It translates to CASSGTGRDQPQHF.

Comment on this clone: One end of the junction is discordant with germline, which a read error may explain. The rearrangement joins TRBV2 to TRBJ2-4, with D possibly TRBD1 on 6 matching bases. CDR1 is SNHLY, CDR2 FYNNEI, per germline. The CDR3 is 12 residues long. The CDR3 loop reads CASSEWGRGVAF. CDR3 DNA: TGTGCCAGCAGTGAGTGGGGCAGGGGAGTCGCCTTC.

V and J are TRBV30 and TRBJ1-4, with 8 bases lining up with TRBD1. The CDR3 loop spans 16 amino acids. The J segment lost 1 base and the V segment lost 2 bases, leaving 6 bases of the junction unmatched. CDR1 is GTSNPN and CDR2 is SVGIG in the germline V gene (reference sequence). The DNA for the CDR3 is TGTGCCTGGAGTACTCCCGACAGGGGAACTAATGAAAAACTGTTTTTT. Translated: CAWSTPDRGTNEKLFF.

This clone occurred once. An end of the junction differs from the germline gene, which may be a read error. The V gene is TRBV7-7, the J gene TRBJ1-6, with 7 bases fitting TRBD1. Per germline, CDR1 SSHAT and CDR2 FNYEAQ (reference sequence). This CDR3 comprises 15 residues. This CDR3 is CASSLLGQQNSPLHF. The CDR3 DNA is TGTGCTAGCAGCTTACTGGGACAGCAAAATTCACCCCTCCACTTT. The entire variable domain, with the rest obtained from reference TRBV7-7 and TRBJ1-6, is as follows: GAGVSQSPRYKVTKRGQDVTLRCDPISSHATLYWYQQALGQGPEFLTYFNYEAQPDKSGLPSDRFSAERPEGSISTLTIQRTEQRDSAMYRCASSLLGQQNSPLHFGNGTRLTVT.

CDR3 amino acids: CASLLQGGEAFF. The CDR3 region has the DNA TGTGCCAGCTTACTACAGGGGGGTGAAGCTTTCTTT. The chain employs TRBV18 and TRBJ1-1; TRBD1 agrees at 8 bases. Germline lookup yields CDR1 KGHSH and CDR2 LQKENI. V trimming: 7 bases; J trimming: 7 bases; junction bases outside the gene matches: 5. CDR3 length: 12 amino acids.